This TCR beta chain was profiled in a study of blood T cells in healthy people across ages. Study-level findings and limits: Considered underestimates were the diversity estimates obtained from one million T cells. A strong correlation was found between TCR beta diversity and the percentage of naive T cells.

Remarks on this clonotype: The antigen remains undetermined.

Then a second PCR, running about 6 to 12 cycles, was carried out with a sample-barcoded 5' primer and a J-beta primer mix. TCRdb used MiXCR to reprocess the 5' RACE reads, holding one entry per CDR3 protein. The sample includes 700,000 to 800,000 distinct CDR3 sequences, 43% of them seen just once. CDR1 and CDR2 from the germline V gene are SGDLS and YYNGEE. This CDR3 is built from 17 residues. Trimming removed 0 bases from V and 5 bases from J; junction bases left unmatched: 6. V is TRBV9 and J is TRBJ2-5, with 14 bases that match TRBD2. The specimen sequenced was blood. This receptor was taken from a woman aged 60-75 years in good health. This CDR3 reads CASSVGLAGGPVETQYF. CDR3 coding DNA: TGTGCCAGCAGCGTAGGACTAGCGGGGGGGCCGGTTGAGACCCAGTACTTC.